This note documents a single T cell receptor beta chain sequence. The sample comes from a study of early stage breast cancer tumors. Study-level background: ER+/PR+/HER2- status applied to about 70% of the 16 invasive breast tumors.

Produced via immunoSEQ multiplex PCR; TCRdb's table is partial and in-frame only. The table lists more than 15,000 clones, around 82% of them singletons, with around 1.7% in the top ten. V lost 1 base and J lost 0, with 16 bases in between. The CDR3 contains 17 residues. Germline CDR1 reads ENHRY; CDR2 reads SYGVKD. The receptor was isolated from a person between 65 and 79 years old with breast cancer. The sequencing sample was made of blood. The chain employs TRBV10-3 and TRBJ2-7; D call uncertain. In DNA form, the CDR3 reads TGTGCCATCAGTGAGTTCGTCTCGGCGGTGAGCTCCTACGAGCAGTACTTC. Translation gives CAISEFVSAVSSYEQYF.